This T cell receptor (beta chain) was obtained from a study of T cells expressing NK-cell markers. Study-wide results and caveats: In a handful of donors, dominant clonotypes made up about 25-65% of CD3+CD56-NKG2C+ cells. Dominant NKG2C+ clonotype frequencies of roughly 1.0-7.0% of CD8+ T cells were measured in about 6 donors.

To note about this clonotype: Its antigen is as yet unknown.

In generating TCR beta cDNA, 5'RACE template switching with UMIs was used. Reprocessing the 5' RACE reads, TCRdb reports a single entry for every CDR3 protein and omits DNA. Recorded for this sample: about 460,000 distinct CDR3 sequences. The CDR3 has 15 amino acids. Per germline, CDR1 SNHLY and CDR2 FYNNEI. The sequence came from a woman aged 45-59 years in good health. The J gene is TRBJ2-7, the V gene TRBV2. Sequenced: blood T cells: a sorted CD56 or NKG2C T cell subset, CD4+ or CD8+ T cells, or bulk PBMC T cells (not recorded which). The CDR3 loop is CASSFTTGGPYEQYF.